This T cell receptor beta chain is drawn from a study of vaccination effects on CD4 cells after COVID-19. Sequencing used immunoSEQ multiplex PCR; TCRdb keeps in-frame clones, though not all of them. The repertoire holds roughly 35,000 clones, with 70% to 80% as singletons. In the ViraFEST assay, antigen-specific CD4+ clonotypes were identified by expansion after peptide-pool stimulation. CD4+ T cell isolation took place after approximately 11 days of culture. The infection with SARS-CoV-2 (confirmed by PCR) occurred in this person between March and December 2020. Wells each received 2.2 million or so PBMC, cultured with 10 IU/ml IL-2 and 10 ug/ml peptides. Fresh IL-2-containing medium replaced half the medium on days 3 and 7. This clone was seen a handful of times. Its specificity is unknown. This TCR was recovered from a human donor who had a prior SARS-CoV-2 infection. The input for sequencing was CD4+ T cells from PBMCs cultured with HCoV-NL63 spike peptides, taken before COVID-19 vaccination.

The CDR3: CASSLGVGQETQYF. The CDR3 nucleotides are TGTGCCAGCAGCTTGGGGGTGGGTCAAGAGACCCAGTACTTC. The chain links TRBV5-4 to TRBJ2-5; unclear D gene. The V and J ends lost 0 bases and 2 bases respectively, with 8 bases between them. This CDR3 is built from 14 residues. Germline values: CDR1 SGHNT, CDR2 YYREEE (reference sequence).